This T cell receptor (beta chain) was recovered during a study of Graves' ophthalmopathy and Graves' hyperthyroidism. Amplification of the TCR beta CDR3 regions used RNA transcripts (as template). First-round RT-PCR with HTBI primers preceded a second-round multiplex PCR. Each CDR3 protein gets one entry after TCRdb re-called the multiplex PCR reads with MiXCR. The data show 900,000 to 1,200,000 distinct CDR3 sequences, roughly 35% seen once. The study's findings and limits: Blood shared most expanded thyroid clonotypes above 0.001 frequency.

This clonotype was counted many times. Its antigen remains unidentified. Enrolled hyperthyroidism patients had a new diagnosis, a duration under 2 months, and an age of 18 to 65. The sequencing sample was made of peripheral blood or thyroid tissue (not recorded which). The sequence was obtained from an adult man with Graves' hyperthyroidism.

CDR3 loop: CASNLGTGRGYTF. The CDR3 region has the DNA TGTGCCAGCAATCTAGGGACAGGTCGAGGCTACACCTTC. The chain has TRBV12-3 or TRBV12-4 and TRBJ1-2; 8 nucleotides match TRBD1. This CDR3 contains 13 residues. The V segment lost 7 bases and the J segment 8 bases; nucleotides outside the gene matches: 9.